A selection of T cell receptor beta chains follows, all from one sample in a study of OX40 agonist ivuxolimab in advanced cancers. Some clones are missing from TCRdb's copy, which holds only in-frame ones; the method was immunoSEQ multiplex PCR. The table has 20,000 to 25,000 clones, around 85% seen once; the top ten hold 30% to 35%. Source: CD4+ or CD8+ T cells sorted from blood, taken in a trial of the OX40 agonist ivuxolimab. The receptors were sampled from an adult with an advanced solid tumor such as melanoma, head and neck, liver or kidney cancer. Each CDR3 is given without its conserved first and last residue. Each record gives: clone size, D gene, J gene, V gene, CDR3 protein. A D gene is named only where the DNA matches it firmly. Clone size is shown for a subset of rows, as once, few, many or a class of expanded clone.

abundance: .; d_gene: TRBD1; j_gene: TRBJ2-7; v_gene: TRBV10-3; CDR3aa: AISDPPGQDAYEQY
abundance: .; d_gene: .; j_gene: TRBJ2-3; v_gene: TRBV5-5; CDR3aa: ASSSSKIRYTDTQY
abundance: .; d_gene: .; j_gene: TRBJ2-1; v_gene: TRBV5-1; CDR3aa: ASSLVGTNEQF
abundance: once; d_gene: .; j_gene: TRBJ2-1; v_gene: TRBV29-1; CDR3aa: SVASDNEQF
abundance: few; d_gene: .; j_gene: TRBJ2-1; v_gene: TRBV5-1; CDR3aa: ASSFSGAYNEQF
abundance: .; d_gene: TRBD2; j_gene: TRBJ2-1; v_gene: TRBV5-1; CDR3aa: ASSLAFGSGRANEQF
abundance: .; d_gene: .; j_gene: TRBJ2-2; v_gene: TRBV6-6; CDR3aa: ASSYSSGVTGELF
abundance: .; d_gene: .; j_gene: TRBJ2-4; v_gene: TRBV19; CDR3aa: ASSYYGVGSKNIQY
abundance: .; d_gene: TRBD2; j_gene: TRBJ2-5; v_gene: TRBV2; CDR3aa: ASDGGARETQY
abundance: .; d_gene: TRBD2; j_gene: TRBJ2-5; v_gene: TRBV30; CDR3aa: AWSMWREGRETQY
abundance: .; d_gene: .; j_gene: TRBJ2-3; v_gene: TRBV4-2; CDR3aa: ASSQEWLERMADTQY
abundance: .; d_gene: .; j_gene: TRBJ1-5; v_gene: TRBV6-1; CDR3aa: ASTPRGLQPQH
abundance: .; d_gene: .; j_gene: TRBJ2-1; v_gene: TRBV19; CDR3aa: ASRQILDGRYNEQF
abundance: .; d_gene: .; j_gene: TRBJ2-2; v_gene: TRBV5-1; CDR3aa: ASSLEGDGELF
abundance: .; d_gene: .; j_gene: TRBJ2-7; v_gene: TRBV5-6; CDR3aa: ASSLGGPYEQY
abundance: .; d_gene: .; j_gene: TRBJ2-1; v_gene: TRBV6-4; CDR3aa: ASSDSEGYPVSEQF
abundance: .; d_gene: .; j_gene: TRBJ1-6; v_gene: TRBV30; CDR3aa: AWTFRNSPLH
abundance: .; d_gene: TRBD1; j_gene: TRBJ2-5; v_gene: TRBV19; CDR3aa: AAGGWGETQY
abundance: once; d_gene: TRBD1; j_gene: TRBJ2-5; v_gene: TRBV7-9; CDR3aa: ASSNPRGETQY
abundance: .; d_gene: TRBD2; j_gene: TRBJ2-1; v_gene: TRBV4-2; CDR3aa: ASSQDSRLAGNEQF